This is a list of T cell receptor beta chains from one sample in a study of identical twins. MiXCR was run by TCRdb on the 5' RACE reads, yielding one entry per CDR3 protein. The sample includes roughly 540,000 distinct CDR3 sequences, 20% to 25% seen only once; the top ten take around 0.91%. The same specimen was also included in a second study, on T cells expressing NK-cell markers.

Sequencing was done on a sample of CD4+ T cells sorted from blood. The source of these receptors is a woman aged 18-35 years in good health. Both conserved end residues are part of each CDR3. A D gene is named only where the DNA matches it firmly. Some rows mark clone size as missing; the rest say once, few, many or name a class of expanded clone.

cdr3_aa cdr3_nt cdr3_length clone_size d_call j_call v_call
CASSSGLNQPQHF TGTGCCAGCAGCTCAGGTTTAAATCAGCCCCAGCATTTT 13 few NA TRBJ1-5 TRBV7-2
CSARQGSNQPQHF TGCAGTGCTAGACAGGGGTCCAATCAGCCCCAGCATTTT 13 few NA TRBJ1-5 TRBV20-1
CSARTGGAYGYTF TGCAGTGCCAGGACAGGGGGGGCCTATGGCTACACCTTC 13 few TRBD1 TRBJ1-2 TRBV20-1
CSASLTSYTDTQYF TGCAGTGCATCCTTGACTAGCTACACAGATACGCAGTATTTT 14 few TRBD2 TRBJ2-3 TRBV20-1
CSAGDSSYEQYF TGCAGTGCTGGGGACAGCTCCTACGAGCAGTACTTC 12 many TRBD1 TRBJ2-7 TRBV20-1
CAISGLGTRVYEQYF TGTGCCATCAGTGGACTTGGGACTAGGGTCTACGAGCAGTACTTC 15 many TRBD2 TRBJ2-7 TRBV10-3
CASSQVISGDPINEQFF TGTGCCAGCAGCCAAGTCATTAGCGGGGACCCTATCAATGAGCAGTTCTTC 17 many TRBD2 TRBJ2-1 TRBV3-1
CASSELAGISDTQYF TGCGCCAGCAGTGAGTTGGCGGGGATCTCAGATACGCAGTATTTT 15 NA NA TRBJ2-3 TRBV10-1
CAISTSLSGGRGNIQYF TGTGCCATCAGTACCTCACTTTCGGGGGGGAGGGGGAACATTCAGTACTTC 17 NA TRBD2 TRBJ2-4 TRBV10-3
CASSSDRGRGEQYF TGCGCCAGCAGCTCCGACAGGGGAAGGGGCGAGCAGTACTTC 14 NA TRBD1 TRBJ2-7 TRBV5-1
CASSASPGTVALGGGYTF TGTGCCAGCAGCGCATCTCCCGGGACAGTTGCCCTAGGCGGGGGCTACACCTTC 18 NA TRBD1 TRBJ1-2 TRBV6-1
CSAVAGNTDTQYF TGCAGTGCCGTAGCGGGGAACACAGATACGCAGTATTTT 13 many TRBD2 TRBJ2-3 TRBV20-1
CSARARYYEQYF TGCAGTGCTAGAGCCCGATACTACGAGCAGTACTTC 12 NA NA TRBJ2-7 TRBV20-1
CATSRDRDRGNEQFF TGTGCCACCAGCAGAGACCGGGACAGGGGAAATGAGCAGTTCTTC 15 NA TRBD1 TRBJ2-1 TRBV15
CASSLKGPTYEQYF TGTGCCAGCAGCCTCAAGGGGCCTACCTACGAGCAGTACTTC 14 few NA TRBJ2-7 TRBV6-1
CASSIRHISSPLHF TGTGCCAGCAGCATTAGGCATATTAGTTCACCCCTCCACTTT 14 NA NA TRBJ1-6 TRBV7-2
CASSQGTSGTGELFF TGTGCCAGCAGCCAGGGGACTAGCGGAACCGGGGAGCTGTTTTTT 15 NA TRBD2 TRBJ2-2 TRBV7-2
CSGDRLAGDNEQFF TGCAGCGGGGACCGACTAGCGGGAGACAATGAGCAGTTCTTC 14 NA TRBD2 TRBJ2-1 TRBV20-1
CSAREGGGELFF TGCAGTGCTAGAGAGGGGGGCGGGGAGCTGTTTTTT 12 few NA TRBJ2-2 TRBV20-1
CASSFDREETQYF TGTGCCAGCAGCTTCGACAGGGAAGAGACCCAGTACTTC 13 many TRBD1 TRBJ2-5 TRBV5-5
CASSTGAYSGNTIYF TGTGCCAGCAGCACAGGGGCTTACTCTGGAAACACCATATATTTT 15 NA TRBD1 TRBJ1-3 TRBV5-8
CASSLVIGETQYF TGTGCCAGCAGCTTAGTGATAGGGGAGACCCAGTACTTC 13 few NA TRBJ2-5 TRBV7-2
CASSTVGNEQFF TGCGCCAGCAGCACGGTGGGGAATGAGCAGTTCTTC 12 NA NA TRBJ2-1 TRBV5-1
CSARVGRGGTPLHF TGCAGTGCTAGAGTTGGTAGGGGCGGGACACCCCTCCACTTT 14 few NA TRBJ1-6 TRBV20-1
CASSPGQGAGGTEAFF TGTGCCAGCAGTCCGGGACAGGGGGCTGGGGGCACTGAAGCTTTCTTT 16 few TRBD1 TRBJ1-1 TRBV12-3/TRBV12-4
CASSQEVGHIYGYTF TGCGCCAGCAGCCAAGAGGTGGGACACATCTATGGCTACACCTTC 15 NA NA TRBJ1-2 TRBV4-3
CASSAGLAGGQETQYF TGCGCCAGCAGCGCCGGACTAGCGGGAGGCCAAGAGACCCAGTACTTC 16 few TRBD2 TRBJ2-5 TRBV5-1
CASSLAGAPGDEQFF TGTGCCAGCAGTCTAGCGGGGGCTCCGGGGGATGAGCAGTTCTTC 15 NA TRBD2 TRBJ2-1 TRBV7-9
CSARGVIYNSPLHF TGCAGTGCTAGGGGGGTCATCTATAATTCACCCCTCCACTTT 14 NA NA TRBJ1-6 TRBV20-1
CASSRLWSDLGTQYF TGTGCCAGCAGCCGCCTATGGAGTGATCTGGGGACCCAGTACTTC 15 NA NA TRBJ2-5 TRBV7-6
CASSLGSGRAPDTQYF TGTGCCAGCAGCTTGGGGAGCGGGAGGGCCCCAGATACGCAGTATTTT 16 few TRBD2 TRBJ2-3 TRBV5-4
CASSQDGGQGTDTQYF TGTGCCAGCAGCCAAGATGGGGGACAGGGTACAGATACGCAGTATTTT 16 NA TRBD1 TRBJ2-3 TRBV3-1
CSLRRGLAEGTDTQYF TGCAGCCTGCGGCGGGGACTAGCGGAGGGCACAGATACGCAGTATTTT 16 many TRBD2 TRBJ2-3 TRBV29-1
CATSRPLSSGEQFF TGTGCCACCAGCAGGCCCCTTAGTAGCGGAGAGCAGTTCTTC 14 NA NA TRBJ2-1 TRBV15
CASSSGRDSSPLHF TGTGCCAGCAGTTCGGGCAGGGATAGTTCACCCCTCCACTTT 14 few NA TRBJ1-6 TRBV12-3/TRBV12-4
CASNVGYNEQFF TGTGCCAGCAATGTTGGGTACAATGAGCAGTTCTTC 12 NA NA TRBJ2-1 TRBV2
CASSPADNSPLHF TGTGCCAGCAGCCCGGCGGATAATTCACCCCTCCACTTT 13 few NA TRBJ1-6 TRBV7-3
CASSLRSSGRGGEQFF TGTGCCAGCAGCTTACGGAGTAGCGGGAGAGGGGGTGAGCAGTTCTTC 16 NA TRBD2 TRBJ2-1 TRBV7-2
CASSLSDREQFF TGTGCCAGCAGTTTATCGGACCGTGAGCAGTTCTTC 12 few NA TRBJ2-1 TRBV12-3/TRBV12-4
CASLRDLREQYF TGTGCCAGCCTAAGGGACTTAAGGGAGCAGTACTTC 12 NA NA TRBJ2-7 TRBV2
CASRPGTEHSPLHF TGCGCCAGCCGCCCCGGGACCGAGCATTCACCCCTCCACTTT 14 few NA TRBJ1-6 TRBV5-1
CASSFPGEREQFF TGTGCCAGCAGCTTCCCGGGAGAGAGAGAGCAGTTCTTC 13 NA NA TRBJ2-1 TRBV7-2
CASSYGEETQYF TGCGCCAGCAGCTATGGTGAAGAGACCCAGTACTTC 12 few NA TRBJ2-5 TRBV5-1
CASSFDRNEQYF TGCGCCAGCAGCTTCGACAGAAACGAGCAGTACTTC 12 few NA TRBJ2-7 TRBV5-1
CASSFLGEIAGELFF TGCGCCAGCAGCTTTTTGGGGGAAATCGCCGGGGAGCTGTTTTTT 15 few NA TRBJ2-2 TRBV5-1
CASSFRTQETQYF TGTGCCAGCAGCTTCCGGACTCAAGAGACCCAGTACTTC 13 NA NA TRBJ2-5 TRBV7-2
CSAKTSGGETQYF TGCAGTGCTAAGACTAGCGGGGGCGAGACCCAGTACTTC 13 NA TRBD2 TRBJ2-5 TRBV20-1
CSALGTGYTEAFF TGCAGCGCCTTGGGCACAGGGTACACTGAAGCTTTCTTT 13 NA NA TRBJ1-1 TRBV29-1
CSVDKVGSYEQYF TGCAGCGTTGATAAGGTCGGCTCCTACGAGCAGTACTTC 13 NA NA TRBJ2-7 TRBV29-1
CASSQGVLNTEAFF TGTGCCAGCAGCCAGGGGGTCTTGAACACTGAAGCTTTCTTT 14 NA TRBD1 TRBJ1-1 TRBV5-6
CATSDPTGPAETQYF TGTGCCACCAGTGATCCGACGGGGCCGGCAGAGACCCAGTACTTC 15 few NA TRBJ2-5 TRBV24-1
CASSSTDRDSLGNTIYF TGTGCCAGCAGCTCGACGGACAGGGATTCTTTGGGAAACACCATATATTTT 17 NA TRBD1 TRBJ1-3 TRBV11-2
CASSSGQYEQYF TGTGCCAGCAGCTCCGGACAGTACGAGCAGTACTTC 12 many NA TRBJ2-7 TRBV7-9
CASSSTYGLGNTDTQYF TGCGCCAGCAGCTCGACCTACGGACTGGGAAACACAGATACGCAGTATTTT 17 few NA TRBJ2-3 TRBV4-3
CSASGQGFEKLFF TGCAGTGCTTCGGGACAGGGCTTCGAAAAACTGTTTTTT 13 few TRBD1 TRBJ1-4 TRBV20-1
CASSYDPQANIQYF TGTGCCAGCAGTTACGACCCCCAGGCGAACATTCAGTACTTC 14 NA NA TRBJ2-4 TRBV11-1